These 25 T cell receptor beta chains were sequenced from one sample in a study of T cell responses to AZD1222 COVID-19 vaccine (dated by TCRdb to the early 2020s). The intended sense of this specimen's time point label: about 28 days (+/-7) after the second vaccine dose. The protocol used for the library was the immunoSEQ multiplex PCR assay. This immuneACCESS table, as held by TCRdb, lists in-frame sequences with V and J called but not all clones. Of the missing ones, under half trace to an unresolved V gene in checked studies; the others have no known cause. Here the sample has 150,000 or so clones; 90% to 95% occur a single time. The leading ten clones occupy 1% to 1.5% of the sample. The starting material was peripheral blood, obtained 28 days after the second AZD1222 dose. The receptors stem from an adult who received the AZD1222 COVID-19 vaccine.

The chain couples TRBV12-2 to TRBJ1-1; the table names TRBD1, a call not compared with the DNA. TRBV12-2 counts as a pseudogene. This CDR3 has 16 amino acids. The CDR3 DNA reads TGTGCAAGTCGCCCCCCTAAGACAGGGCGTCTTACTGAAGCTTTCTTT. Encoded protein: CASRPPKTGRLTEAFF.

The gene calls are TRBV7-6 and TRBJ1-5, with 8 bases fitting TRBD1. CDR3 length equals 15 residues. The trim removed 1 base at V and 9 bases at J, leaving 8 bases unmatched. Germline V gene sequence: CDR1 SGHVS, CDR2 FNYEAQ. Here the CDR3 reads CASSLGRLGTGPQHF. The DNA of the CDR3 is TGTGCCAGCAGCTTAGGACGCCTCGGGACAGGGCCCCAGCATTTT.

The CDR3 DNA reads as TGCAGTGCTAGTGCCTCAAACAATGAGCAGTTCTTC. As protein: CSASASNNEQFF. V and J are TRBV20-1 and TRBJ2-1; D not certain. The germline CDR1 and CDR2 sequences are DFQATT and SNEGSKA (reference sequence). Trimming cost V 3 bases and J 5 bases, with 8 bases left between them. CDR3 length equals 12 residues.

The CDR3 DNA is TGTGCCAGCAGTTACTCCGATTCACCCCTCCACTTT. Translation: CASSYSDSPLHF. The chain recombines TRBV6-5 with TRBJ1-6; D remains ambiguous. Germline CDR1 and CDR2: MNHEY and SVGAGI. The CDR3 sequence is 12 residues long. The V end was cut by 0 bases, the J end by 8 bases, with 2 bases between.

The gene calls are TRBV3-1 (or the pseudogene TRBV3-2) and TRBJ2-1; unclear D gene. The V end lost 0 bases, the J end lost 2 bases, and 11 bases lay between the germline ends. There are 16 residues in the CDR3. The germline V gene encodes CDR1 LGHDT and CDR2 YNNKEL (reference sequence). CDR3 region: CASSQEGWGPYNEQFF. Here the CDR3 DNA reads TGTGCCAGCAGCCAAGAGGGGTGGGGTCCCTACAATGAGCAGTTCTTC.

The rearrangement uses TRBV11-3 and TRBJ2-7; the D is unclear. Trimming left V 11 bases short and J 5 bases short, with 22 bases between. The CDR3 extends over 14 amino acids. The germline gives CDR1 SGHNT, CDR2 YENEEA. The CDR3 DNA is TGTGCCTCAACTCGCTCCGAAGTACCTCACGAGCAGTACTTC. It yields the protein CASTRSEVPHEQYF. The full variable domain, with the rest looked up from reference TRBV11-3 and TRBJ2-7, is EAGVVQSPRYKIIEKKQPVAFWCNPISGHNTLYWYLQNLGQGPELLIRYENEEAVDDSQLPKDRFSAERLKGVDSTLKIQPAELGDSAVYLCASTRSEVPHEQYFGPGTRLTVT.

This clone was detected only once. The CDR3 DNA is TGTGCCAGCAGCTCAAGGGGACTACCGAGCTCCTACAATGAGCAGTTCTTC. Its protein is CASSSRGLPSSYNEQFF. The J gene is TRBJ2-1, the V gene TRBV7-8, with 7 bases aligning to TRBD2. CDR1 is SGHVS and CDR2 is FQNEAQ in the germline V gene. J lost 0 bases, V lost 4 bases, and 9 bases had no gene match. The CDR3 sequence is 17 residues long.

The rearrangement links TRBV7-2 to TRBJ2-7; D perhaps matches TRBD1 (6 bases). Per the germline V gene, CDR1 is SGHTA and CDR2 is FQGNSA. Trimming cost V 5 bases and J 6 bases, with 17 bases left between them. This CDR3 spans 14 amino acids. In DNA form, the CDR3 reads TGTGCCAGCAGCCTCCGGACAGAGTGGTTCGAGCAGTACTTC. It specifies CASSLRTEWFEQYF.

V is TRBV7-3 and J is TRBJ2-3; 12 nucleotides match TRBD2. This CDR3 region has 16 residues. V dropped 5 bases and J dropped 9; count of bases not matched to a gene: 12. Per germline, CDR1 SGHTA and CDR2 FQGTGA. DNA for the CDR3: TGTGCCAGCAGCCGGACTAGCGGGGCGGACCACGGAACGCAGTATTTT. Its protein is CASSRTSGADHGTQYF.

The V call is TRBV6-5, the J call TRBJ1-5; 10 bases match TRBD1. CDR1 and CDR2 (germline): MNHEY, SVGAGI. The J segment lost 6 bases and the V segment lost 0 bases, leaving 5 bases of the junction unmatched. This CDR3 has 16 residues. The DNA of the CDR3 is TGTGCCAGCAGTTACTCCGGGACAGGGGTCGGTCAGCCCCAGCATTTT. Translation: CASSYSGTGVGQPQHF.

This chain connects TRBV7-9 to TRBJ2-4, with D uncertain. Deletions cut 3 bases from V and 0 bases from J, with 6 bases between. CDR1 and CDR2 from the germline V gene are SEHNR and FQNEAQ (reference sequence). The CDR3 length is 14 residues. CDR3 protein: CASSLTLAKNIQYF. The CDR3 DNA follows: TGTGCCAGCAGCTTGACACTAGCCAAAAACATTCAGTACTTC.

CDR3 in DNA: TGTGCCAGCAGTTGGCCGGACTCAGATACGCAGTATTTT. It codes for CASSWPDSDTQYF. V gene TRBV6-2 or TRBV6-3 combines with J gene TRBJ2-3; perhaps TRBD2 as D (5 bases). Germline V CDR1 and CDR2: MNHEY, SVGEGT. Trimming removed 4 bases at V and 4 bases at J, with 9 bases between. This CDR3 comprises 13 residues.

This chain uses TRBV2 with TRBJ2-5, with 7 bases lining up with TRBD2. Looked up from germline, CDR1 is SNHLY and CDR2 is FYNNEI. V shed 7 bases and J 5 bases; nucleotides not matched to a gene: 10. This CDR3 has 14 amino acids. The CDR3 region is CASKAREAQETQYF. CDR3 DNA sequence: TGTGCCAGCAAGGCACGGGAGGCGCAGGAGACCCAGTACTTC.

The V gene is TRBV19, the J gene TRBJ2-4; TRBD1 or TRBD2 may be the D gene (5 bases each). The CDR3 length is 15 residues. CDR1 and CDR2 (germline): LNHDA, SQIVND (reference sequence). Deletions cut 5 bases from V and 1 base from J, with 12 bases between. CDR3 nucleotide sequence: TGTGCCAGTAGTCCCAGTGGGGGTGCCAAAAACATTCAGTACTTC. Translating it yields CASSPSGGAKNIQYF.

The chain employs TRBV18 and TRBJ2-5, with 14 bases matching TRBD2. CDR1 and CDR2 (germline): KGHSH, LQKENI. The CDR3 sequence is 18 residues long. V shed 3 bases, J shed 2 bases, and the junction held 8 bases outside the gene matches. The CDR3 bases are TGTGCCAGCTCACCTAAAACCGGGACTAGCGGGGGACAAGAGACCCAGTACTTC. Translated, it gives CASSPKTGTSGGQETQYF.

CDR3 in DNA: TGCGCCAGCAGTGAGGAGTGGGTTAACTATGGCTACACCTTC. The encoded protein is CASSEEWVNYGYTF. The gene calls are TRBV10-2 and TRBJ1-2; no firm D call. Per germline, CDR1 WSHSY and CDR2 SAAADI. Trimming removed 2 bases from V and 1 base from J, with 8 bases in between. There are 14 residues in the CDR3.

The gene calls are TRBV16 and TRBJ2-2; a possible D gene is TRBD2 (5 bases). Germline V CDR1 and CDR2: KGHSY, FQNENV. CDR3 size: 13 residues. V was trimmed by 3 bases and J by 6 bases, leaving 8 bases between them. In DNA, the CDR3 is TGTGCCAGCAGCCATTCCGGGGCCGGGGAGCTGTTTTTT. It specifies CASSHSGAGELFF.

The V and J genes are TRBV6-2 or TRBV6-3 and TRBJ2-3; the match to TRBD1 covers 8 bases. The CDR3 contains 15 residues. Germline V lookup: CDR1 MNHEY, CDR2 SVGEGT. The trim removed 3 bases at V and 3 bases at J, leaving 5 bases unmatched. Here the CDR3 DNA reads TGTGCCAGCAGTTATGGACAGGGAGTGACAGATACGCAGTATTTT. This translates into CASSYGQGVTDTQYF.

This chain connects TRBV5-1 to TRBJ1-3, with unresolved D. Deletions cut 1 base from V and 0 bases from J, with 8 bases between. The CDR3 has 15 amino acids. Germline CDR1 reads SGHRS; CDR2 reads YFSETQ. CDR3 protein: CASSLSPSSGNTIYF. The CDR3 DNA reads TGCGCCAGCAGCTTGTCACCAAGCTCTGGAAACACCATATATTTT.

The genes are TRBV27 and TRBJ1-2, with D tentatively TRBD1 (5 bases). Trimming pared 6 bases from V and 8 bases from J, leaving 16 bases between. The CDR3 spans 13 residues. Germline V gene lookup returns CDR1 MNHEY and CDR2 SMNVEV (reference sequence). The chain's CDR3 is CASRGGQGKGYTF. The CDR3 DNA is TGTGCCAGCAGGGGCGGGCAGGGCAAGGGCTACACCTTC.

Here the CDR3 reads CSVGWDANEKLFF. As DNA, the CDR3 is TGCAGCGTTGGATGGGACGCTAATGAAAAACTGTTTTTT. V and J are TRBV29-1 and TRBJ1-4, with D possibly TRBD1 on 5 matching bases. The V gene lost 4 bases and the J gene lost 3 bases, with 9 bases spanning the gap. CDR3 size: 13 residues. Germline values: CDR1 SQVTM, CDR2 ANQGSEA.

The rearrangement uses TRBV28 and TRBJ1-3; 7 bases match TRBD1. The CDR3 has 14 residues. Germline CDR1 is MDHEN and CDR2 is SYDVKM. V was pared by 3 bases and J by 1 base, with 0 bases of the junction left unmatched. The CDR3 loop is CASSLTGSGNTIYF. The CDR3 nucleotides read TGTGCCAGCAGTTTGACAGGGTCTGGAAACACCATATATTTT.

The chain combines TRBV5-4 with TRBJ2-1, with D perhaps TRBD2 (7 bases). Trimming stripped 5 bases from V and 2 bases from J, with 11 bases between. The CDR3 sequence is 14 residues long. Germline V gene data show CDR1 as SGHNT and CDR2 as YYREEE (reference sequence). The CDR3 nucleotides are TGTGCCAGCAGTACGGGGGGCACCTACAATGAGCAGTTCTTC. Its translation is CASSTGGTYNEQFF. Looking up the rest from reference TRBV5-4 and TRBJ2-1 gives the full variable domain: ETGVTQSPTHLIKTRGQQVTLRCSSQSGHNTVSWYQQALGQGPQFIFQYYREEENGRGNFPPRFSGLQFPNYSSELNVNALELDDSALYLCASSTGGTYNEQFFGPGTRLTVL.

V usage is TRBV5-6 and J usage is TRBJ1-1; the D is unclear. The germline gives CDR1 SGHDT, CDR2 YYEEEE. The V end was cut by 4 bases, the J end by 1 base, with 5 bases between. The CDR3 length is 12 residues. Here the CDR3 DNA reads TGTGCCAGCAGCCCCGGGAACACTGAAGCTTTCTTT. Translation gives CASSPGNTEAFF.

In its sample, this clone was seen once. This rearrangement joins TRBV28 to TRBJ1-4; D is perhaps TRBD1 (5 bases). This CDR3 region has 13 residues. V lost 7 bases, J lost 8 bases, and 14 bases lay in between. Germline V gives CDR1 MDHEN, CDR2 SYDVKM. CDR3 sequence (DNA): TGTGCCAGCATAGGGACCACAAGAGAAAAACTGTTTTTT. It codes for CASIGTTREKLFF.